One sample yielded the 18 T cell receptor beta chains listed below, sequenced in a study of T cells in Graves' hyperthyroidism and ophthalmopathy. RNA transcripts served as the template for amplifying TCR beta CDR3 regions. The HTBI primer set drove a first-round RT-PCR of the TCR CDR3. TCRdb re-analysed the multiplex PCR reads in MiXCR, keeping a single row per CDR3 protein. In the table there are over 500,000 distinct CDR3 sequences, 17% of which are singletons. Sequencing used blood. Receptor source: a woman aged 18-29 years with Graves' ophthalmopathy.

This clonotype was observed a handful of times. The V call is TRBV28, the J call TRBJ2-5; 13 positions agree with TRBD2. Germline CDR1 reads MDHEN; CDR2 reads SYDVKM. After removal of 6 bases from V and 5 bases from J, the junction contained 12 bases not matched to a gene. This CDR3 has 17 residues. This chain's CDR3 is CASRTWVEGLAGETQYF. DNA for the CDR3: TGTGCCAGCAGAACCTGGGTGGAGGGACTAGCGGGGGAGACCCAGTACTTC.

This clonotype was observed at least ten times. J is TRBJ1-4 and V is TRBV30, with a possible D match to TRBD1 (6 bases). The V end lost 4 bases, the J end lost 3 bases, and 9 bases lay between the germline ends. The CDR3 sequence is 13 residues long. Germline V gene lookup returns CDR1 GTSNPN and CDR2 SVGIG (reference sequence). The CDR3: CAWNRGPNEKLFF. CDR3 DNA sequence: TGTGCCTGGAATCGGGGGCCTAATGAAAAACTGTTTTTT. Variable domain in full (rest from reference TRBV30 and TRBJ1-4): SQTIHQWPATLVQPVGSPLSLECTVEGTSNPNLYWYRQAAGRGLQLLFYSVGIGQISSEVPQNLSASRPQDRQFILSSKKLLLSDSGFYLCAWNRGPNEKLFFGSGTQLSVL.

In regard to this clonotype: At one of its ends the junction is not consistent with the germline gene, which may arise from a read error. This chain joins TRBV19 and TRBJ1-4; 7 bases fit TRBD1. The CDR3 loop spans 17 amino acids. CDR1 is LNHDA and CDR2 is SQIVND in the germline V gene (reference sequence). The CDR3 protein is CASTDRDRDATNEKLFF. CDR3 bases: TGTGCCAGTACCGACCGGGACAGAGATGCAACCAATGAAAAACTGTTTTTT.

Ten or more counts support this clonotype. V usage is TRBV7-3 and J usage is TRBJ2-1; 10 bases map to TRBD2. Trimming took 4 bases from V and 4 from J; bases not matched to a gene: 4. CDR1 and CDR2 (germline): SGHTA, FQGTGA. This CDR3 is 15 amino acids long. This chain's CDR3 is CASSSSSGGYNEQFF. CDR3 sequence (DNA): TGTGCCAGCAGCTCTTCTAGCGGGGGTTACAATGAGCAGTTCTTC.

Of note for this clonotype: The conserved final phenylalanine or tryptophan is absent from the CDR3, which likely points to a read error. This sequence joins TRBV5-5 and TRBJ1-5, with a weak D call TRBD1 (6 bases). Trimming pared 1 base from V and 7 bases from J, leaving 15 bases between. Germline V lookup: CDR1 SGHKS, CDR2 YYEKEE (reference sequence). CDR3 size: 15 residues. The CDR3 region is CASSLSLQGRQPQHL. In DNA form, the CDR3 reads TGTGCCAGCAGCTTGAGCCTACAGGGTAGACAGCCCCAGCATCTT.

This clonotype was seen a few times. The gene calls are TRBV20-1 and TRBJ2-7; 10 bases map to TRBD2. The germline V gene encodes CDR1 DFQATT and CDR2 SNEGSKA (reference sequence). The CDR3 has 16 amino acids. V shed 1 base, J shed 2 bases, and the junction held 8 bases outside the gene matches. In DNA, the CDR3 is TGCAGTGCTAGAGGGCAGTTCGGACTAGCGGCCTACGAGCAGTACTTC. Its protein is CSARGQFGLAAYEQYF.

This clonotype was picked up a small number of times. The gene calls are TRBV10-2 and TRBJ1-6; D remains unclear. The CDR3 has 14 amino acids. The V end lost 7 bases, the J end lost 7 bases, and 14 bases lay between the germline ends. Germline CDR1 WSHSY, CDR2 SAAADI. CDR3 in DNA: TGCGCCAGCACCGAACAATTTGTGAATTCACCCCTCCACTTT. The encoded protein is CASTEQFVNSPLHF.

CDR3 region: CASRQTGGYGNTIYF. In nucleotides, the CDR3 is TGTGCCAGCAGACAAACAGGGGGCTATGGAAACACCATATATTTT. The V and J genes are TRBV12-3 or TRBV12-4 and TRBJ1-3; 9 nucleotides align to TRBD1. V lost 6 bases to trimming and J lost 3 bases; unmatched junction nucleotides: 6. The CDR3 is made up of 15 amino acids.

The chain is built from TRBV20-1 and TRBJ2-3; D is possibly TRBD2 (6 bases). Germline lookup yields CDR1 DFQATT and CDR2 SNEGSKA (reference sequence). This CDR3 region has 16 residues. The V end was cut by 3 bases, the J end by 3 bases, with 19 bases between. CDR3 amino acids: CSASAARGVRTDTQYF. Here the CDR3 DNA reads TGCAGTGCTAGTGCGGCTCGCGGGGTGCGGACAGATACGCAGTATTTT.

In this sample, this clonotype turned up a few times. The chain uses TRBV9 and TRBJ2-1, with 10 bases fitting TRBD2. This CDR3 is 15 amino acids long. Trimming removed 3 bases from V and 8 bases from J; junction bases left unmatched: 8. The germline gives CDR1 SGDLS, CDR2 YYNGEE. CDR3 protein: CASSAGLASMDEQFF. CDR3 nucleotides: TGTGCCAGCAGCGCGGGACTAGCGAGTATGGATGAGCAGTTCTTC.

This clonotype showed up many times. This rearrangement joins TRBV20-1 to TRBJ1-5; the D gene is possibly TRBD1 (5 bases). The germline CDR1 and CDR2 sequences are DFQATT and SNEGSKA (reference sequence). The CDR3 consists of 14 residues. The V and J ends lost 7 bases and 2 bases respectively, with 15 bases between them. CDR3 loop: CSVNRQQGNQPQHF. The CDR3 region has the DNA TGCAGTGTTAACAGACAGCAGGGCAATCAGCCCCAGCATTTT.

This clonotype was observed once. The rearrangement joins TRBV5-1 to TRBJ2-3, with a possible D match to TRBD2 (6 bases). The germline V gene encodes CDR1 SGHRS and CDR2 YFSETQ. V lost 4 bases and J lost 2, with 17 bases in between. The CDR3 length is 16 residues. The CDR3 DNA follows: TGCGCCAGCAGCCTTTCAGGCGGGGCCGCCACAGATACGCAGTATTTT. It is translated as CASSLSGGAATDTQYF.

The gene calls are TRBV27 and TRBJ2-1; 13 bases match TRBD2. Germline values: CDR1 MNHEY, CDR2 SMNVEV (reference sequence). Trimming took 7 bases from V and 5 from J; bases not matched to a gene: 8. This CDR3 contains 16 residues. CDR3 residues: CASMDRGLAGDNEQFF. The CDR3 region has the DNA TGTGCCAGCATGGACAGAGGACTAGCGGGAGACAATGAGCAGTTCTTC.

As regards this clonotype: This could be a read error, since a much larger clone is one nucleotide away. In nucleotides, the CDR3 is TGTGCCAGCAGTTTAGCTGAGGCGCAGTACTTC. This sequence encodes CASSLAEAQYF. The rearrangement uses TRBV12-3 or TRBV12-4 and TRBJ2-7; D not resolved. This CDR3 is 11 amino acids long. The V end lost 0 bases, the J end lost 9 bases, and 6 bases lay between the germline ends.

This clonotype occurred many times. The rearrangement uses TRBV5-6 and TRBJ1-1; D gene uncertain. The CDR3 covers 15 residues. Germline-derived CDR1 and CDR2 are SGHDT and YYEEEE. V gave up 2 bases and J gave up 6 bases, with 17 bases separating them. CDR3 region: CASSLVGQIPPEAFF. CDR3 coding DNA: TGTGCCAGCAGCTTAGTTGGGCAGATACCTCCTGAAGCTTTCTTT.

This clonotype was counted many times. The chain has TRBV2 and TRBJ1-5, with 7 positions matching TRBD1. The CDR3 loop spans 17 amino acids. J was trimmed by 0 bases and V by 6 bases; bases with no gene match: 11. The germline CDR1 and CDR2 sequences are SNHLY and FYNNEI. The CDR3 region has the DNA TGTGCCAGCAGGGGAACAGGGGAGGGGGGTAGCAATCAGCCCCAGCATTTT. As protein: CASRGTGEGGSNQPQHF.

At least ten counts were recorded for this clonotype. CDR3 sequence: CASSQDSRGSNEQYF. The CDR3 nucleotides read TGTGCCAGCAGCCAAGATTCGAGGGGATCGAACGAGCAGTACTTC. The J gene is TRBJ2-7, the V gene TRBV3-1; tentatively, D is TRBD1 or TRBD2 (5 bases each). The CDR3 spans 15 residues. Trimming left V 0 bases short and J 5 bases short, with 14 bases between. Germline values: CDR1 LGHDT, CDR2 YNNKEL (reference sequence).

This clonotype turned up a few times. The genes are TRBV7-9 and TRBJ1-1, with a possible D match to TRBD1 (5 bases). Trimming took 4 bases from V and 11 from J, leaving 14 bases between them. The CDR3 has 12 residues. Germline V lookup: CDR1 SEHNR, CDR2 FQNEAQ (reference sequence). For the CDR3, the DNA is TGTGCCAGCAGCTCTCCCGGGACCCTGGCTTTCTTT. Amino acid sequence: CASSSPGTLAFF.